The 13 T cell receptor beta chains below come from one sample, sequenced in a study of T cells in Graves' hyperthyroidism and ophthalmopathy. The CDR3 regions of TCR beta were amplified from RNA transcripts. An initial round of RT-PCR targeting the TCR CDR3 relied on the HTBI primer set. One entry per CDR3 protein, called by TCRdb with MiXCR from the multiplex PCR reads. This table holds around 690,000 distinct CDR3 sequences, approximately 15% found once. Material for sequencing was blood. These receptor sequences come from a man in his fifties or sixties with Graves' hyperthyroidism.

This clonotype was observed many times. This rearrangement joins TRBV11-2 to TRBJ2-7; D remains unclear. The CDR3 covers 14 residues. Germline loops: CDR1 SGHAT, CDR2 FQNNGV. Trimming removed 1 base from V and 0 bases from J, with 7 bases in between. CDR3 sequence reads: CASSLASISYEQYF. The DNA of the CDR3 is TGTGCCAGCAGCTTAGCCAGCATCTCCTACGAGCAGTACTTC.

This clonotype occurred many times. V gene TRBV7-6 combines with J gene TRBJ2-2; no definite D call. In germline, CDR1 is SGHVS, CDR2 FNYEAQ. Trimming took off 4 bases at V and 4 bases at J, with 16 bases between the two ends. This CDR3 has 16 residues. The CDR3 DNA follows: TGTGCCAGCAGCTCCGATCGACTGGCTCTCACCGGGGAGCTGTTTTTT. Its translation: CASSSDRLALTGELFF.

This clonotype was detected many times. This rearrangement joins TRBV10-2 to TRBJ1-6; D might be TRBD1 (5 bases). Germline CDR1 is WSHSY and CDR2 is SAAADI. Trimming took 4 bases from V and 8 from J, leaving 12 bases between them. The CDR3 extends over 14 amino acids. The CDR3 here is CASSGTNVYSPLHF. Written as DNA, the CDR3 is TGCGCCAGCAGTGGGACAAATGTGTATTCACCCCTCCACTTT.

This chain joins TRBV11-2 and TRBJ1-6; D is unclear. With 2 bases removed from V and 8 bases from J, the gap between germline ends came to 22 bases. This CDR3 is built from 18 residues. Germline loops: CDR1 SGHAT, CDR2 FQNNGV. In DNA form, the CDR3 reads TGTGCCAGCAGCTTAAGACCCTCGATCCGGGAAAGACATTCACCCCTCCACTTT. The encoded protein is CASSLRPSIRERHSPLHF.

This clonotype was seen repeatedly, ten times or more. V usage is TRBV29-1 and J usage is TRBJ2-5, with 7 bases that match TRBD2. The J segment lost 1 base and the V segment lost 4 bases, leaving 6 bases of the junction unmatched. The CDR3 covers 14 residues. In germline, CDR1 is SQVTM, CDR2 ANQGSEA. The CDR3 bases are TGCAGCGTTGGGGGAGGGCCCACCCAAGAGACCCAGTACTTC. Protein: CSVGGGPTQETQYF.

The sample holds many counts of this clonotype. CDR3 in DNA: TGTGCCAGCAGCTTAAGGGCCGCCGGACTAGCGTCAGATACGCAGTATTTT. This gives the protein CASSLRAAGLASDTQYF. This chain joins TRBV7-2 and TRBJ2-3, with TRBD2 identical over 9 bases. The CDR3 sequence is 17 residues long. Germline CDR1 and CDR2: SGHTA and FQGNSA. J was trimmed by 4 bases and V by 2 bases; bases with no gene match: 10.

V is TRBV9 and J is TRBJ1-2; a possible D gene is TRBD1 (5 bases). This CDR3 contains 14 residues. Between the trimmed V and J ends, which lost 1 base and 5 bases, there was a span of 12 bases. The germline gives CDR1 SGDLS, CDR2 YYNGEE. The CDR3 region is CASSVQTANYGYTF. The CDR3 nucleotides read TGTGCCAGCAGCGTACAGACAGCCAATTATGGCTACACCTTC.

Turning to this clonotype: Because it lacks the conserved phenylalanine or tryptophan at the end, this CDR3 is likely a read error. V gene TRBV20-1 combines with J gene TRBJ2-7; D may be TRBD2 (5 bases). V gave up 1 base and J gave up 1 base, with 11 bases separating them. The CDR3 sequence is 14 residues long. Germline V CDR1 and CDR2: DFQATT, SNEGSKA (reference sequence). This CDR3 reads CSARVSDGSYEQYS. The DNA of the CDR3 is TGCAGTGCTAGAGTTAGCGACGGTTCCTACGAGCAGTACTCC.

This clonotype was detected ten times or more. The V and J genes are TRBV12-3 or TRBV12-4 and TRBJ2-1; 11 positions agree with TRBD2. The CDR3 consists of 16 residues. V shed 4 bases and J 7 bases; nucleotides not matched to a gene: 9. Written as DNA, the CDR3 is TGTGCCAGCAGTTCGCCGGGACTAGCGGCGAGTAATGAGCAGTTCTTC. It encodes CASSSPGLAASNEQFF.

The gene calls are TRBV6-5 and TRBJ2-1; the D call may be TRBD1 or TRBD2 (7 bases each). Germline values: CDR1 MNHEY, CDR2 SVGAGI. The ends were cut back, 4 bases at V and 9 bases at J, with 40 bases in the middle. This CDR3 has 22 residues. In DNA form, the CDR3 reads TGTGCCAGCAGTTTCAGACTCGCAGGGGGAGGGTTGAGAGCGGGATCGAATGGTGAGCAGTTCTTC. This sequence encodes CASSFRLAGGGLRAGSNGEQFF.

This clonotype was counted at least ten times. The chain links TRBV12-3 or TRBV12-4 to TRBJ2-5, with TRBD1 identical over 8 bases. The CDR3 has 13 residues. V lost 6 bases to trimming and J lost 7 bases; unmatched junction nucleotides: 7. CDR3 protein: CASSGTTGVTQYF. The CDR3 nucleotides are TGTGCCAGCAGCGGAACGACAGGGGTGACCCAGTACTTC.

This clonotype was recorded many times. This chain joins TRBV25-1 and TRBJ1-1, with 7 nucleotides matching TRBD1. V was pared by 5 bases and J by 5 bases, with 8 bases of the junction left unmatched. From germline, CDR1 is MGHDK and CDR2 SYGVNS. This CDR3 contains 14 residues. The CDR3 is CASSIQGVFTEAFF. CDR3 nucleotides: TGTGCCAGCAGTATCCAGGGGGTGTTTACTGAAGCTTTCTTT.

V and J are TRBV20-1 and TRBJ2-7, with D maybe TRBD2 (5 bases). Germline V gives CDR1 DFQATT, CDR2 SNEGSKA (reference sequence). The CDR3 sequence is 15 residues long. Trimming stripped 3 bases from V and 3 bases from J, with 18 bases between. CDR3 coding DNA: TGCAGTGCTAGTTCTCGGGGAGCAACGCTCTACGAGCAGTACTTC. As protein: CSASSRGATLYEQYF.